The rows below give T cell receptor beta chains drawn from one sample of a study of cytomegalovirus exposure and HLA in healthy donors. TCRdb's copy holds only in-frame clones and misses some; the assay was immunoSEQ multiplex PCR. This sample has 99,000 or so clones; about 80% occur once, and the top ten carry approximately 2.2%. The sequencing input was PBMCs. The receptors come from a man aged 30 to 45 in good health and CMV-seronegative. The CDR3 runs from the conserved cysteine through the conserved F or W. D genes are given only for firm matches. Clone size is given for some rows only: seen once, a few or many times, or a class if the clone is expanded.

-,TRBV27,-,TRBJ1-4,TGTGCCAGCAGTTTAGGGGGGTGGGGAGGTGAAAAACTGTTTTTT,CASSLGGWGGEKLFF
-,TRBV6-5,TRBD2,TRBJ2-7,TGTGCCAGCAGTTACTCGGGGAGGGGCTACGAGCAGTACTTC,CASSYSGRGYEQYF
-,TRBV6-6,TRBD1,TRBJ1-1,TGTGCCAGCAGTTACGGACAGGGTCGGGCCACTGAAGCTTTCTTT,CASSYGQGRATEAFF
-,TRBV10-3,-,TRBJ1-1,TGTGCCATCAGTGAGTCTTCAGGGGAGCGGGGTACTGAAGCTTTCTTT,CAISESSGERGTEAFF
once,TRBV7-2,-,TRBJ2-2,TGTGCCAGCACCAGGGTGGAATTAACCGGGGAGCTGTTTTTT,CASTRVELTGELFF
-,TRBV5-5,TRBD2,TRBJ2-3,TGTGCCAGCAGCTTGGGACTAGCGGGCACAGATACGCAGTATTTT,CASSLGLAGTDTQYF
-,TRBV6-6,TRBD2,TRBJ2-5,TGTGCCAGCAGTTTTAGCGGGAGGGCCCAAGAGACCCAGTACTTC,CASSFSGRAQETQYF
-,TRBV6-1,TRBD1,TRBJ2-7,TGTGCCAGCAGTGAAGGGCAGGGGGCGTGGGGCGAGCAGTACTTC,CASSEGQGAWGEQYF
-,TRBV5-8,-,TRBJ1-2,TGTGCCAGCAGCTTGTTCAAACCCGGTAACGGCTACACCTTC,CASSLFKPGNGYTF
-,TRBV5-6,TRBD1,TRBJ2-7,TGTGCCAGCAGCTTGATCGGGACAGGGCTCCTCTTTCGGCAGTACTTC,CASSLIGTGLLFRQYF
-,TRBV5-4,-,TRBJ2-5,TGTGCCAGCAGCTTCTGGCGGAACCAAGAGACCCAGTACTTC,CASSFWRNQETQYF
-,TRBV28,TRBD2,TRBJ2-6,TGTGCCAGCAGTTTGGGGGGGAACACTGGGGCCAACGTCCTGACTTTC,CASSLGGNTGANVLTF
-,TRBV19,TRBD1,TRBJ2-4,TGTGCCAGTAGTATCCGGGACAGGGGGAACATTCAGTACTTC,CASSIRDRGNIQYF
few,TRBV21-1,-,TRBJ2-7,TGTGCCAGCAGCAAAACAGGGTGCCCCTACGAGCAGTACTTC,CASSKTGCPYEQYF
-,TRBV4-2,TRBD2,TRBJ2-7,TGTGCCAGCAGCGCCCGGACTAGCGGGAGGAGCGAGCAGTACTTC,CASSARTSGRSEQYF
-,TRBV7-2,-,TRBJ2-5,TGTGCCAGCAGCGAACCGGGAGCCGGGACCCAGTACTTC,CASSEPGAGTQYF
few,TRBV7-9,-,TRBJ1-5,TGTGCCAGCAGCTTAGCGGAGGGGAATCAGCCCCAGCATTTT,CASSLAEGNQPQHF
-,TRBV7-9,TRBD1,TRBJ1-1,TGTGCCAGCAGCTTAGGACAGGGCTGGACTGAAGCTTTCTTT,CASSLGQGWTEAFF
-,TRBV18,-,TRBJ2-1,TGTGCCAGCTCGCTGAGTGGCGGCTACAATGAGCAGTTCTTC,CASSLSGGYNEQFF
-,TRBV14,TRBD1,TRBJ1-4,TGTGCCAGCAGCCAAGGAGGCAGGGGGACTAATGAAAAACTGTTTTTT,CASSQGGRGTNEKLFF
-,TRBV7-9,TRBD1,TRBJ2-6,TGTGCCAGCAGCTTATACTTTGGGACAGGGCTTGACCGAGGAGACGTCCTGACTTTC,CASSLYFGTGLDRGDVLTF
-,TRBV5-1,-,TRBJ2-7,TGCGCCAGCAGTTCTAGCTACGAGCAGTACTTC,CASSSSYEQYF
-,TRBV29-1,-,TRBJ2-1,TGCAGCGGGGACCCCAGGGGCAATGAGCAGTTCTTC,CSGDPRGNEQFF
-,TRBV7-9,-,TRBJ1-2,TGTGCCAGCAGCCCAGGCTTCTCTAACTATGGCTACACCTTC,CASSPGFSNYGYTF
-,TRBV5-1,-,TRBJ2-2,TGCGCCAGCAGCCGCTCTACACAGGTTAACACCGGGGAGCTGTTTTTT,CASSRSTQVNTGELFF
-,TRBV27,-,TRBJ1-6,TGTGCCAGCAGTTCCGGCAGGTTGGATTCACCCCTCCACTTT,CASSSGRLDSPLHF
-,TRBV7-9,TRBD2,TRBJ2-5,TGTGCCAGCAGCTTTCACTGGACTAGCGGGGGGCAAGAGACCCAGTACTTC,CASSFHWTSGGQETQYF
-,TRBV28,TRBD2,TRBJ2-5,TGTGCCAGCAGCCACCTAGCGGGAGTTAACGGGGAGACCCAGTACTTC,CASSHLAGVNGETQYF
-,TRBV7-7,-,TRBJ2-5,TGTGCCAGCAGCAGCGGACAGCAAGAGACCCAGTACTTC,CASSSGQQETQYF